These 32 T cell receptor beta chains originate from one sample sequenced in a study of cytomegalovirus exposure and HLA in healthy donors. A multiplex PCR was run with 60 Vbeta primers and 13 Jbeta primers. Generated by immunoSEQ multiplex PCR, the TCRdb table keeps only in-frame clones and is missing some. The sample shows about 110,000 clones, around four fifths of them seen only once. Source material: PBMCs. The receptors stem from a woman aged 40 to 49 in good health and CMV-seronegative.

J is TRBJ1-5 and V is TRBV30; no definite D call. Between the trimmed V and J ends, which lost 2 bases and 5 bases, there was a span of 10 bases. The germline V gene encodes CDR1 GTSNPN and CDR2 SVGIG (reference sequence). The CDR3 has 13 residues. The CDR3 is CAWSTGFDQPQHF. The DNA for the CDR3 is TGTGCCTGGAGTACGGGTTTCGATCAGCCCCAGCATTTT.

This rearrangement joins TRBV7-9 to TRBJ1-2; D may be TRBD1 (5 bases). The V and J ends lost 1 base and 8 bases respectively, with 17 bases between them. CDR1 and CDR2 (germline): SEHNR, FQNEAQ (reference sequence). This CDR3 contains 15 residues. CDR3 in amino acids: CASSLGGEAGYGYTF. The DNA for the CDR3 is TGTGCCAGCAGCTTAGGAGGCGAGGCAGGGTACGGCTACACCTTC. Full variable domain (missing parts from reference TRBV7-9 and TRBJ1-2): DTGVSQNPRHKITKRGQNVTFRCDPISEHNRLYWYRQTLGQGPEFLTYFQNEAQLEKSRLLSDRFSAERPKGSFSTLEIQRTEQGDSAMYLCASSLGGEAGYGYTFGSGTRLTVV.

The V gene is TRBV6-1, the J gene TRBJ2-1; 11 bases map to TRBD2. The CDR3 sequence is 15 residues long. Germline CDR1 is MNHNS and CDR2 is SASEGT. Unmatched junction bases numbered 12, after V lost 6 bases and J lost 11 bases. As DNA, the CDR3 is TGTGCCAGCAGGGACCTGGGACTAGCGGCTAACAAGCAGTTCTTC. Protein: CASRDLGLAANKQFF.

The chain employs TRBV2 and TRBJ2-5; 7 bases are shared with TRBD2. The CDR3 consists of 15 residues. Germline loops: CDR1 SNHLY, CDR2 FYNNEI. J gave up 3 bases and V 3 bases, and 7 bases lay outside the gene matches. CDR3 protein: CASSEGTIVEETQYF. CDR3 DNA: TGTGCCAGCAGTGAGGGGACTATCGTGGAAGAGACCCAGTACTTC.

The chain employs TRBV5-1 and TRBJ2-1, with 8 bases that match TRBD2. The CDR3 is 16 amino acids. The germline gives CDR1 SGHRS, CDR2 YFSETQ. V lost 7 bases, J lost 3 bases, and 12 bases stayed unmatched. The CDR3 bases are TGCGCCAGCGCCCAGGGCGGGGGGCCACGCTACAATGAGCAGTTCTTC. Residues: CASAQGGGPRYNEQFF.

The CDR3 protein is CASSLQGTYNEQFF. The CDR3 DNA reads as TGTGCCAGCAGCTTACAGGGTACCTACAATGAGCAGTTCTTC. V is TRBV7-8 and J is TRBJ2-1; TRBD1 might be the D (5 bases). The CDR3 is 14 residues long. Germline CDR1 reads SGHVS; CDR2 reads FQNEAQ. Trimming took off 2 bases at V and 2 bases at J, with 7 bases between the two ends.

The V call is TRBV4-2, the J call TRBJ2-1, with 11 bases aligning to TRBD2. The germline CDR1 and CDR2 sequences are LGHNA and YNFKEQ. This CDR3 contains 16 residues. V gave up 1 base and J gave up 3 bases; unmatched junction bases: 2. The CDR3: CASSQAGTSGYNEQFF. In DNA form, the CDR3 reads TGTGCCAGCAGCCAAGCCGGGACTAGCGGCTACAATGAGCAGTTCTTC.

This clone was seen repeatedly, ten times or more. This chain joins TRBV4-3 and TRBJ1-2; 8 bases agree with TRBD1. CDR3 length: 16 amino acids. CDR1 LGHNA and CDR2 YSLEER come from the germline V gene. V gave up 3 bases and J gave up 1 base; unmatched junction bases: 7. CDR3 sequence reads: CASSHPGQGHNYGYTF. The CDR3, as DNA: TGCGCCAGCAGCCATCCAGGACAGGGCCATAACTATGGCTACACCTTC.

J is TRBJ2-4 and V is TRBV5-1; 10 bases map to TRBD1. The V segment lost 4 bases and the J segment 2 bases; nucleotides outside the gene matches: 12. CDR1 and CDR2 from the germline V gene are SGHRS and YFSETQ. The length of the CDR3 is 18 residues. CDR3 protein: CASSPGQGGLLTKNIQYF. CDR3 DNA sequence: TGCGCCAGCAGCCCTGGACAGGGGGGCCTCCTAACCAAAAACATTCAGTACTTC.

This clone has only one observation. The chain is built from TRBV2 and TRBJ2-3; D remains unclear. The CDR3 length is 15 residues. Germline V gene lookup returns CDR1 SNHLY and CDR2 FYNNEI. The germline V and J ends were trimmed by 0 bases and 0 bases, with 7 bases remaining between them. The CDR3 loop reads CASSEAGGSTDTQYF. For the CDR3, the DNA is TGTGCCAGCAGTGAAGCAGGCGGTAGCACAGATACGCAGTATTTT.

The V call is TRBV2, the J call TRBJ2-2; tentatively, D is TRBD2 (6 bases). The CDR3 loop spans 14 amino acids. The V gene's germline CDR1 is SNHLY and CDR2 FYNNEI. The V end was cut by 3 bases, the J end by 4 bases, with 9 bases between. This chain's CDR3 is CASSEEGPTGELFF. CDR3 DNA sequence: TGTGCCAGCAGTGAGGAGGGCCCCACCGGGGAGCTGTTTTTT. Drawing the rest from reference TRBV2 and TRBJ2-2, the complete variable domain is EPEVTQTPSHQVTQMGQEVILRCVPISNHLYFYWYRQILGQKVEFLVSFYNNEISEKSEIFDDQFSVERPDGSNFTLKIRSTKLEDSAMYFCASSEEGPTGELFFGEGSRLTVL.

The V and J genes are TRBV2 and TRBJ1-4, with 7 bases lining up with TRBD1. This CDR3 is 14 amino acids long. Trimming removed 5 bases from V and 8 bases from J; junction bases left unmatched: 8. Germline loops: CDR1 SNHLY, CDR2 FYNNEI. The CDR3 DNA reads as TGTGCCAGCAGTTCCGACAGGGTTAAGGAAAAACTGTTTTTT. Its protein product is CASSSDRVKEKLFF.

J is TRBJ2-6 and V is TRBV10-3; tentatively, D is TRBD2 (5 bases). Trimming pared 11 bases from V and 4 bases from J, leaving 15 bases between. The CDR3 has 14 amino acids. Germline CDR1 reads ENHRY; CDR2 reads SYGVKD. In nucleotides, the CDR3 is TGTGCCGCCGAGGCCCCGGGGGGGGCCAACGTCCTGACTTTC. It yields the protein CAAEAPGGANVLTF.

The chain employs TRBV5-1 and TRBJ2-1; 13 bases map to TRBD2. The V gene's germline CDR1 is SGHRS and CDR2 YFSETQ. Losses at the gene ends were 4 bases for V and 5 bases for J; bases not matched to a gene: 3. The CDR3 runs to 15 residues. The CDR3 here is CASSVGTSGDNEQFF. CDR3 DNA sequence: TGCGCCAGCAGCGTCGGGACTAGCGGGGACAATGAGCAGTTCTTC.

The chain uses TRBV5-1 and TRBJ1-1, with no clear D. V lost 4 bases, J lost 4 bases, and 14 bases lay in between. Germline V gene sequence: CDR1 SGHRS, CDR2 YFSETQ. There are 14 residues in the CDR3. Here the CDR3 reads CASSLGLEGTEAFF. The CDR3 nucleotides read TGCGCCAGCAGCCTCGGCCTCGAGGGCACTGAAGCTTTCTTT.

CDR3 in DNA: TGTGCCAGCAGCTCATTCACCGGCGGGAGCTCTGGAAACACCATATATTTT. Its translation is CASSSFTGGSSGNTIYF. V gene TRBV9 combines with J gene TRBJ1-3; D not certain. Germline CDR1 reads SGDLS; CDR2 reads YYNGEE. V was cut by 4 bases and J by 0 bases, with 17 bases left in between. This CDR3 comprises 17 residues.

The chain combines TRBV9 with TRBJ1-2; no firm D call. Trimming left V 0 bases short and J 0 bases short, with 12 bases between. Germline V CDR1 and CDR2: SGDLS, YYNGEE. The CDR3 is made up of 16 amino acids. The CDR3 DNA reads TGTGCCAGCAGCGTAGAAACGACACCTACTAACTATGGCTACACCTTC. Translated: CASSVETTPTNYGYTF.

The chain employs TRBV7-7 and TRBJ1-1, with TRBD1 as a possible D gene (5 bases). The CDR3 has 18 residues. Germline values: CDR1 SSHAT, CDR2 FNYEAQ (reference sequence). V shed 6 bases and J shed 0 bases, with 23 bases lying between them. DNA for the CDR3: TGTGCCAGCAGACGAATTCCCGGAGGGGTCGGGGTGAACACTGAAGCTTTCTTT. Translating it yields CASRRIPGGVGVNTEAFF.

The chain couples TRBV5-1 to TRBJ2-7, with 11 bases aligning to TRBD1. Germline-derived CDR1 and CDR2 are SGHRS and YFSETQ. The CDR3 has 17 residues. The ends lost 4 bases at V and 3 bases at J; junction bases unmatched: 12. The CDR3 reads CASSRGTGGNNGYEQYF. The CDR3 DNA reads TGCGCCAGCAGCCGCGGGACAGGGGGAAATAACGGCTACGAGCAGTACTTC. Full variable domain (remainder filled in from reference TRBV5-1 and TRBJ2-7): KAGVTQTPRYLIKTRGQQVTLSCSPISGHRSVSWYQQTPGQGLQFLFEYFSETQRNKGNFPGRFSGRQFSNSRSEMNVSTLELGDSALYLCASSRGTGGNNGYEQYFGPGTRLTVT.

This clone has only one observation. The chain has TRBV27 and TRBJ2-5; D uncertain. This CDR3 region has 13 residues. Per the germline V gene, CDR1 is MNHEY and CDR2 is SMNVEV (reference sequence). V shed 4 bases and J shed 4 bases, with 10 bases lying between them. The CDR3 nucleotides read TGTGCCAGCAGTTCCCCCCCCAGAGAGACCCAGTACTTC. It yields the protein CASSSPPRETQYF.

This chain connects TRBV7-3 to TRBJ2-3, with D possibly matching TRBD2 (7 bases). Germline V gene lookup returns CDR1 SGHTA and CDR2 FQGTGA. The CDR3 extends over 13 amino acids. V was pared by 5 bases and J by 4 bases, with 10 bases between. CDR3 loop: CASSGGASDTQYF. The CDR3 DNA sequence: TGTGCCAGCAGCGGGGGGGCATCAGATACGCAGTATTTT.

The chain links TRBV18 to TRBJ1-5; D is perhaps TRBD1 (6 bases). Trimming cost V 4 bases and J 3 bases, with 10 bases left between them. CDR1 KGHSH and CDR2 LQKENI come from the germline V gene. The CDR3 is made up of 14 amino acids. The DNA for the CDR3 is TGTGCCAGCTCACGGACAGATACCAATCAGCCCCAGCATTTT. This encodes CASSRTDTNQPQHF.

This rearrangement joins TRBV5-3 to TRBJ1-4; 7 nucleotides agree with TRBD1. TRBV5-3 is an ORF, with its function uncertain. The CDR3 extends over 21 amino acids. Trimming at V came to 0 bases and at J to 0 bases, leaving 17 bases not matched to a gene. CDR3 bases: TGTGCCAGAAGCTTGGTCCCTACTACAGGGGCGAGCCATGCAACTAATGAAAAACTGTTTTTT. Amino acid sequence: CARSLVPTTGASHATNEKLFF.

The V and J genes are TRBV9 and TRBJ2-5; tentatively, D is TRBD2 (6 bases). The CDR3 is made up of 13 amino acids. CDR1 is SGDLS, CDR2 YYNGEE, per germline. V lost 2 bases and J 4 bases, leaving 9 bases between the germline ends. The CDR3 DNA follows: TGTGCCAGCAGCGTGATGGGGGGAGAGACCCAGTACTTC. Protein sequence: CASSVMGGETQYF.

The chain links TRBV10-3 to TRBJ2-6, with 7 bases identical to TRBD1. J lost 0 bases, V lost 10 bases, and 6 bases had no gene match. This CDR3 spans 15 amino acids. Germline lookup yields CDR1 ENHRY and CDR2 SYGVKD. The CDR3 reads CATLTGRSGANVLTF. The CDR3 region has the DNA TGTGCCACCTTGACAGGGCGCTCTGGGGCCAACGTCCTGACTTTC.

In its sample, this clone was seen a few times. The chain links TRBV4-3 to TRBJ1-2, with 11 bases lining up with TRBD1. This CDR3 contains 16 residues. V lost 3 bases and J lost 3; bases outside the gene matches: 6. The germline gives CDR1 LGHNA, CDR2 YSLEER. CDR3 sequence: CASSQTGTGGDYGYTF. The CDR3 DNA is TGCGCCAGCAGCCAGACCGGGACAGGGGGAGACTATGGCTACACCTTC.

On this clone: The CDR3 does not end in the conserved phenylalanine or tryptophan, so this is likely a read error. This sequence joins TRBV19 and TRBJ1-6; D is perhaps TRBD1 (6 bases). V gave up 3 bases and J gave up 7 bases, with 16 bases separating them. Germline V gives CDR1 LNHDA, CDR2 SQIVND (reference sequence). The CDR3 has 16 residues. In DNA form, the CDR3 reads TGTGCCAGTAGTATGTATGGTCGTGGACAGAATTCACCCCTCCACCTT. It specifies CASSMYGRGQNSPLHL.

The chain joins TRBV5-6 to TRBJ2-3; D gene uncertain. The CDR3 runs to 14 residues. Trimming shortened V by 2 bases and J by 0 bases, and 7 bases separated the two germline ends. The V gene's germline CDR1 is SGHDT and CDR2 YYEEEE. CDR3 bases: TGTGCCAGCAGCTTCTCCACTAGCACAGATACGCAGTATTTT. Protein sequence: CASSFSTSTDTQYF.

The chain couples TRBV6-5 to TRBJ2-1; maybe TRBD1 (5 bases). Per germline, CDR1 MNHEY and CDR2 SVGAGI. Trimming left V 7 bases short and J 9 bases short, with 16 bases between. This CDR3 region has 13 residues. The CDR3 sequence is CASKTVAVPEQFF. CDR3 nucleotide sequence: TGTGCCAGCAAGACAGTCGCCGTCCCTGAGCAGTTCTTC.

This rearrangement joins TRBV19 to TRBJ2-3; TRBD2 matches 14 bases. Per germline, CDR1 LNHDA and CDR2 SQIVND (reference sequence). J lost 3 bases, V lost 1 base, and 9 bases had no gene match. The CDR3 covers 19 residues. The CDR3 here is CASSIGGTSGGLRTDTQYF. The CDR3, as DNA: TGTGCCAGTAGTATAGGGGGGACTAGCGGGGGACTAAGGACAGATACGCAGTATTTT.

The rearrangement links TRBV10-1 to TRBJ2-7, with TRBD2 matching over 10 bases. V shed 4 bases and J 0 bases; nucleotides not matched to a gene: 3. Looked up from germline, CDR1 is WNHNN and CDR2 is SYGVQD (reference sequence). CDR3 length equals 15 residues. The CDR3 loop reads CASSGPSGGSYEQYF. DNA for the CDR3: TGCGCCAGCAGTGGACCTAGCGGGGGCTCCTACGAGCAGTACTTC.

Note on this clone: A read error may account for a junction end that differs from germline. The rearrangement uses TRBV5-6 and TRBJ2-5, with 8 positions matching TRBD2. Germline lookup yields CDR1 SGHDT and CDR2 YYEEEE. This CDR3 comprises 11 residues. Written as DNA, the CDR3 is TGTGCCAGCAGCTCGACCGGGACTAGACACTTC. As protein: CASSSTGTRHF. The whole variable domain, remainder taken from reference TRBV5-6 and TRBJ2-5, is DAGVTQSPTHLIKTRGQQVTLRCSPKSGHDTVSWYQQALGQGPQFIFQYYEEEERQRGNFPDRFSGHQFPNYSSELNVNALLLGDSALYLCASSSTGTRHFGPGTRLLVL.